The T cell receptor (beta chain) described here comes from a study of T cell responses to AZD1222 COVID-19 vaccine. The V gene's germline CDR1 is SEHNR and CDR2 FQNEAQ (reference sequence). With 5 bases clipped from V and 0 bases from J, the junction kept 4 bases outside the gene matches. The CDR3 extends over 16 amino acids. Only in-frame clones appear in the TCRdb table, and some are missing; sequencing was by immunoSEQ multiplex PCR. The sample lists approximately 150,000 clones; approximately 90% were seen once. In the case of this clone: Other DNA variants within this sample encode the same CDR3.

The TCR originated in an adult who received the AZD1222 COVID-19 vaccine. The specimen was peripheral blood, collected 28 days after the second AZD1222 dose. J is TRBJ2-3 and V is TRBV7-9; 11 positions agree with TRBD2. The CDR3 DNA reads TGTGCCAGCAGCCCAAGGACTAGCGGGAGCACAGATACGCAGTATTTT. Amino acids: CASSPRTSGSTDTQYF. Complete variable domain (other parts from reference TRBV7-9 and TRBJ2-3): DTGVSQNPRHKITKRGQNVTFRCDPISEHNRLYWYRQTLGQGPEFLTYFQNEAQLEKSRLLSDRFSAERPKGSFSTLEIQRTEQGDSAMYLCASSPRTSGSTDTQYFGPGTRLTVL.